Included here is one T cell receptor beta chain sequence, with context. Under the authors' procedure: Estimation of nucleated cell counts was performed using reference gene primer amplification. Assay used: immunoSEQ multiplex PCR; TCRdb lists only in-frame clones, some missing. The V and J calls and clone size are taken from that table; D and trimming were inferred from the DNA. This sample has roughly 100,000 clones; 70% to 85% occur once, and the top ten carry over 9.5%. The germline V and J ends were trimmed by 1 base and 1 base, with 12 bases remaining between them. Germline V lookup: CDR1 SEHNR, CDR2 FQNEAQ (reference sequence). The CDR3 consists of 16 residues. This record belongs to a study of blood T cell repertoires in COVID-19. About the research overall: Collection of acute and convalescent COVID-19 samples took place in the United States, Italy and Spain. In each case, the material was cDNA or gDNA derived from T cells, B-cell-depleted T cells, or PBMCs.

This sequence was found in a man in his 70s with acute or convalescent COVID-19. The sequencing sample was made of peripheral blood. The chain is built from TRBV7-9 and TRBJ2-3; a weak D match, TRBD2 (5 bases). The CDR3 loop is CASSLVTGFGTDTQYF. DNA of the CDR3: TGTGCCAGCAGCTTAGTAACGGGGTTCGGCACAGATACGCAGTATTTT.